The 18 T cell receptor beta chains reported below all come from one sample, sequenced in a study of somatic mutations in cytotoxic T cells in rheumatoid arthritis. Repertoires were generated with immunoSEQ multiplex PCR, while TCRdb's copy carries only in-frame clones and drops some. There are roughly 30,000 clones in the sample; 75% to 90% occur only once, and 7% to 9% lies in the top ten. The specimen was CD8+ T cells sorted from blood. These receptors all stem from an adult with rheumatoid arthritis.

V gene TRBV10-1 combines with J gene TRBJ2-3; a possible D gene is TRBD2 (6 bases). The germline V and J ends were trimmed by 4 bases and 0 bases, with 17 bases remaining between them. This CDR3 comprises 17 residues. The germline V gene encodes CDR1 WNHNN and CDR2 SYGVQD (reference sequence). The CDR3 DNA reads TGCGCCAGCAGTGGCGGCGGGACGGGCGCGAGCACAGATACGCAGTATTTT. Residues: CASSGGGTGASTDTQYF.

The rearrangement uses TRBV19 and TRBJ1-2; perhaps TRBD1 as D (6 bases). V lost 5 bases to trimming and J lost 2 bases, with 18 bases between them. CDR1 and CDR2 from the germline V gene are LNHDA and SQIVND (reference sequence). The CDR3 has 16 residues. The CDR3 DNA sequence: TGTGCCAGTAGTCCTTATACAGGGTTGTCCAACTATGGCTACACCTTC. Translated, it gives CASSPYTGLSNYGYTF. Full variable domain (outside the CDR3, taken from reference TRBV19 and TRBJ1-2): DGGITQSPKYLFRKEGQNVTLSCEQNLNHDAMYWYRQDPGQGLRLIYYSQIVNDFQKGDIAEGYSVSREKKESFPLTVTSAQKNPTAFYLCASSPYTGLSNYGYTFGSGTRLTVV.

The J gene is TRBJ2-1, the V gene TRBV13, with D possibly matching TRBD1 (6 bases). Germline CDR1 is PRHDT and CDR2 is FYEKMQ (reference sequence). V was pared by 6 bases and J by 2 bases, with 14 bases between. The CDR3 consists of 15 residues. The CDR3 loop reads CASRVRGGPYNEQFF. The CDR3 DNA sequence: TGTGCCAGCAGAGTCCGAGGGGGTCCCTACAATGAGCAGTTCTTC.

V is TRBV6-5 and J is TRBJ1-2; maybe TRBD1 (5 bases). The CDR3 has 16 amino acids. Trimming removed 4 bases at V and 2 bases at J, with 17 bases between. Germline assignment: CDR1 MNHEY and CDR2 SVGAGI. CDR3 in DNA: TGTGCCAGCAGTTCTCCGGGACTGAGGACAAACTATGGCTACACCTTC. This translates into CASSSPGLRTNYGYTF.

DNA of the CDR3: TGTGCCAGCAGCGTAGATAACACCGGGGAGCTGTTTTTT. This encodes CASSVDNTGELFF. The chain couples TRBV9 to TRBJ2-2; D uncertain. The CDR3 is 13 amino acids. V dropped 0 bases and J dropped 2 bases, with 2 bases sitting between them. The germline gives CDR1 SGDLS, CDR2 YYNGEE.

J is TRBJ1-1 and V is TRBV10-3; TRBD1 matches at 9 bases. The germline V gene has CDR1 ENHRY and CDR2 SYGVKD. V lost 4 bases and J lost 4; bases outside the gene matches: 7. The CDR3 totals 15 residues. The CDR3 spells CAISGKQGAGTEAFF. CDR3 DNA: TGTGCCATCAGTGGTAAACAGGGGGCCGGCACTGAAGCTTTCTTT.

The chain recombines TRBV7-3 with TRBJ2-3, with 8 bases lining up with TRBD2. J gave up 4 bases and V 3 bases, and 12 bases lay outside the gene matches. The CDR3 runs to 17 residues. Germline assignment: CDR1 SGHTA and CDR2 FQGTGA. CDR3 coding DNA: TGTGCCAGCAGCTTCGGGTCCGAAGCGGGAGAACCAGATACGCAGTATTTT. Translation: CASSFGSEAGEPDTQYF.

V gene TRBV14 combines with J gene TRBJ2-1; 10 positions match TRBD2. The germline V gene encodes CDR1 SGHDN and CDR2 FVKESK. Trimming at V came to 5 bases and at J to 3 bases, leaving 13 bases not matched to a gene. This CDR3 comprises 18 residues. The CDR3 is CASSKLFLLAGGYNEQFF. The CDR3 DNA is TGTGCCAGCAGCAAACTATTCCTTTTAGCGGGAGGCTACAATGAGCAGTTCTTC. Drawing the rest from reference TRBV14 and TRBJ2-1, the complete variable domain is EAGVTQFPSHSVIEKGQTVTLRCDPISGHDNLYWYRRVMGKEIKFLLHFVKESKQDESGMPNNRFLAERTGGTYSTLKVQPAELEDSGVYFCASSKLFLLAGGYNEQFFGPGTRLTVL.

V gene TRBV7-9 combines with J gene TRBJ2-3; D ambiguous. V was clipped by 3 bases and J by 6 bases, with 7 bases between them. This CDR3 contains 12 residues. Germline values: CDR1 SEHNR, CDR2 FQNEAQ (reference sequence). CDR3: CASSFTADTQYF. CDR3 sequence (DNA): TGTGCCAGCAGCTTCACGGCTGATACGCAGTATTTT.

This clone was seen a few times. The chain links TRBV7-9 to TRBJ2-1, with 9 bases aligning to TRBD2. Germline V gene data show CDR1 as SEHNR and CDR2 as FQNEAQ (reference sequence). The CDR3 is 14 residues long. The junction had 7 bases not matched to a gene; V was cut back by 5 bases and J by 8 bases. The CDR3 is CASSPLQREDEQFF. As DNA, the CDR3 is TGTGCCAGCAGCCCACTTCAGCGGGAGGATGAGCAGTTCTTC.

The gene calls are TRBV19 and TRBJ2-5, with D unresolved. Per germline, CDR1 LNHDA and CDR2 SQIVND (reference sequence). The CDR3 length is 16 residues. V lost 0 bases to trimming and J lost 3 bases, with 14 bases between them. The CDR3: CASSIDKESRKETQYF. The CDR3 DNA is TGTGCCAGTAGTATAGATAAAGAATCTAGAAAAGAGACCCAGTACTTC.

This clone occurred once. V gene TRBV4-3 combines with J gene TRBJ1-1; no clear D. The CDR3 covers 15 residues. Per germline, CDR1 LGHNA and CDR2 YSLEER. The V end was cut by 1 base, the J end by 1 base, with 10 bases between. CDR3 bases: TGCGCCAGCAGCCAAGTCTTCAATGGGAACACTGAAGCTTTCTTT. Its protein product is CASSQVFNGNTEAFF.

This chain links TRBV27 with TRBJ1-5; D might be TRBD1 (6 bases). Germline V gene lookup returns CDR1 MNHEY and CDR2 SMNVEV (reference sequence). This CDR3 has 17 residues. Trimming took 0 bases from V and 7 from J, leaving 19 bases between them. DNA for the CDR3: TGTGCCAGCAGTTTATCGGGGACGTGGGGGGCGGGGCAGCCCCAGCATTTT. Protein sequence: CASSLSGTWGAGQPQHF.

The chain is built from TRBV5-6 and TRBJ2-1; D could derive from TRBD1 or TRBD2 (5 bases each). Germline V gene data show CDR1 as SGHDT and CDR2 as YYEEEE. Trimming took off 0 bases at V and 0 bases at J, with 7 bases between the two ends. CDR3 size: 15 residues. The CDR3 protein is CASSLGGSSYNEQFF. DNA for the CDR3: TGTGCCAGCAGCTTGGGGGGGTCCTCCTACAATGAGCAGTTCTTC.

The rearrangement links TRBV6-5 to TRBJ1-2; the D gene is possibly TRBD1 (5 bases). The germline V gene encodes CDR1 MNHEY and CDR2 SVGAGI. The CDR3 is made up of 14 amino acids. Trimming left V 6 bases short and J 6 bases short, with 17 bases between. Written as DNA, the CDR3 is TGTGCCAGCAGGCCTCAGGGAGGGAAAAATGGCTACACCTTC. Amino acids: CASRPQGGKNGYTF.

This clone has just a few counts. The gene calls are TRBV13 and TRBJ1-5; tentatively, D is TRBD1 (6 bases). Germline CDR1 and CDR2: PRHDT and FYEKMQ (reference sequence). The CDR3 runs to 14 residues. V lost 6 bases, J lost 2 bases, and 11 bases lay in between. CDR3 in DNA: TGTGCCAGCAGTCTCAGGGGAGGCAATCAGCCCCAGCATTTT. It yields the protein CASSLRGGNQPQHF.

CDR3 in amino acids: CASSHTRTRLADTQYF. The CDR3 coding sequence is TGTGCCAGCAGCCACACCCGGACTAGGTTGGCAGATACGCAGTATTTT. The J gene is TRBJ2-3, the V gene TRBV5-8, with TRBD2 matching over 7 bases. V was clipped by 4 bases and J by 4 bases; unmatched bases: 12. Germline loops: CDR1 SGHTS, CDR2 YDEGEE. This CDR3 contains 16 residues.

The gene calls are TRBV4-1 and TRBJ2-7; 8 bases map to TRBD1. With V trimmed by 0 bases and J by 0 bases, 7 bases remained unmatched. Looked up from germline, CDR1 is MGHRA and CDR2 is YSYEKL. CDR3 length equals 17 residues. Here the CDR3 reads CASSQEGGQGRSYEQYF. The CDR3 DNA reads as TGCGCCAGCAGCCAAGAGGGCGGACAGGGCCGCTCCTACGAGCAGTACTTC.